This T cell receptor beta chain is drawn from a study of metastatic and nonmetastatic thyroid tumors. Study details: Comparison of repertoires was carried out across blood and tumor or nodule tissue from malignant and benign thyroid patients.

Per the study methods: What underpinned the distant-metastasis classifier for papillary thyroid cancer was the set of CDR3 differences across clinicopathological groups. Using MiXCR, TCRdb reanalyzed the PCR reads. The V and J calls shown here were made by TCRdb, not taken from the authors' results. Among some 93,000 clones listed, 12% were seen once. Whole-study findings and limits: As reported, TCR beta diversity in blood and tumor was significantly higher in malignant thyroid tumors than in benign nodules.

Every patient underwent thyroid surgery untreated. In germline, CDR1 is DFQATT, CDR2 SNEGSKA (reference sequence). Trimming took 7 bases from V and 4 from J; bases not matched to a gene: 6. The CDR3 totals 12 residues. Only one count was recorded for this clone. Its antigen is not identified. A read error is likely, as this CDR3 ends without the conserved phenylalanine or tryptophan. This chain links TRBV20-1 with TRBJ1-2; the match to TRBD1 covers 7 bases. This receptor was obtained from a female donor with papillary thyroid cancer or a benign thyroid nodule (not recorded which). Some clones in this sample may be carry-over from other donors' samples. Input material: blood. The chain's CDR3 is CSVDRVSYGYTL. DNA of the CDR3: TGCAGTGTTGACAGGGTTAGCTATGGCTACACCCTC.